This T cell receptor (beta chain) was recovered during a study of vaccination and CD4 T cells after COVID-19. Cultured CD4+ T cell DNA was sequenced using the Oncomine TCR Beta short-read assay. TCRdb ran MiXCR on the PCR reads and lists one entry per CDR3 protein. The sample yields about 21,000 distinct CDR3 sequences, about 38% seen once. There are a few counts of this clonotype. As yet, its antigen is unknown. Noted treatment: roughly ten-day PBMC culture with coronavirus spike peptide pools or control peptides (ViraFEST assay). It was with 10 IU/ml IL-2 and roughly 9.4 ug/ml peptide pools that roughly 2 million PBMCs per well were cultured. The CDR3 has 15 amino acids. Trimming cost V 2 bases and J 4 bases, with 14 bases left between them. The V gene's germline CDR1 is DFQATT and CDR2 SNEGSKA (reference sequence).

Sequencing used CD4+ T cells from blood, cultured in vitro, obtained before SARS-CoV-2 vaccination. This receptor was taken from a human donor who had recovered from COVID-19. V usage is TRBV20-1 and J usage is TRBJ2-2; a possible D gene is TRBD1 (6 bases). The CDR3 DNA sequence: TGCAGTGCTAGAAATGGGGGCAGGACCACCGGGGAGCTGTTTTTT. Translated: CSARNGGRTTGELFF.